The clone carrying this TCR beta chain appeared many times. The antigen remains unidentified. TCRdb redid the calling of the PCR reads with MiXCR, one entry per CDR3 protein. The sample has about 36,000 distinct CDR3 sequences; 19% are singletons. This entry is derived from a study of molecular identifiers for immune sequencing clone quantification. Study observations and caveats: Effector cells had over 98% of their molecules in clones above 20 RNA copies, while naive cells had under 1%.

V shed 3 bases, J shed 0 bases, and the junction held 7 bases outside the gene matches. Germline V gene lookup returns CDR1 DFQATT and CDR2 SNEGSKA (reference sequence). This CDR3 comprises 17 residues. This clonotype was obtained from a human donor in good health. Some libraries in this study had Jurkat cell RNA spiked in. The gene calls are TRBV20-1 and TRBJ1-6, with 8 bases identical to TRBD1. The source material was naive CD8+ T cells from blood, with Jurkat cell RNA spiked in. This sample's subset: FACS-sorted CD8+CD4-CCR7+CD45RA+ naive T cells. The CDR3 loop is CSARGRTGSSYNSPLHF. The CDR3 bases are TGCAGTGCTAGGGGTCGGACAGGGAGCTCCTATAATTCACCCCTCCACTTT.